This TCR beta chain was recovered during a study of T-cell reconstitution after alpha-beta-depleted transplantation in children. A TCRbeta library incorporating unique molecular identifiers was prepared. In TCRdb, the PCR reads were re-called with MiXCR into one record per CDR3 protein. The table lists roughly 500,000 distinct CDR3 sequences, 32% of them singletons. Germline assignment: CDR1 SEHNR and CDR2 FQNEAQ (reference sequence). The CDR3 extends over 11 amino acids. V dropped 5 bases and J dropped 7 bases, with 8 bases sitting between them. The V call is TRBV7-9, the J call TRBJ1-2; D gene ambiguous. The TCR sequence derives from a human donor who donated a stem cell graft to a child with aplastic anemia. The sample consisted of PBMCs from the stem cell graft donor, taken from the stem cell graft. The CDR3 DNA follows: TGTGCCAGCAGCCCCTTAACTGGCTACACCTTC. The encoded protein is CASSPLTGYTF.